One and the same sample provided the 15 T cell receptor beta chains below, sequenced in a study of identifying expanded T cells in peripheral blood. Repertoires were generated with immunoSEQ multiplex PCR, while TCRdb's copy carries only in-frame clones and drops some. This sample has 100,000 to 150,000 clones, with roughly 90% found just once. Sequencing was carried out using blood. Receptors originate from a person between 18 and 75 years old in good health.

The CDR3: CASSPNPGGAQEQFF. Written as DNA, the CDR3 is TGTGCCAGCAGCCCCAACCCGGGGGGAGCGCAGGAGCAGTTCTTC. The chain combines TRBV7-2 with TRBJ2-1; 7 nucleotides align to TRBD2. The CDR3 has 15 amino acids. Germline V lookup: CDR1 SGHTA, CDR2 FQGNSA. The junction had 14 bases not matched to a gene; V was cut back by 5 bases and J by 10 bases.

V is TRBV6-5 and J is TRBJ2-5; 9 bases align to TRBD1. V gave up 5 bases and J gave up 3 bases; unmatched junction bases: 1. The CDR3 runs to 13 residues. Germline loops: CDR1 MNHEY, CDR2 SVGAGI. CDR3 amino acids: CASSTGGEETQYF. In nucleotides, the CDR3 is TGTGCCAGCAGTACAGGGGGCGAAGAGACCCAGTACTTC.

This clone was seen a single time. The chain uses TRBV6-1 and TRBJ1-2, with D possibly matching TRBD1 (5 bases). V was shortened by 0 bases and J by 6 bases, with 8 bases between the two germline ends. There are 13 residues in the CDR3. CDR1 and CDR2 (germline): MNHNS, SASEGT. CDR3 coding DNA: TGTGCCAGCAGTGAAGCAGGGGATGATGGCTACACCTTC. Amino acids: CASSEAGDDGYTF.

This CDR3 reads CASSIMGQASEKLFF. As DNA, the CDR3 is TGTGCCAGCAGCATAATGGGACAGGCTTCTGAAAAACTGTTTTTT. The gene calls are TRBV7-9 and TRBJ1-4, with 8 bases fitting TRBD1. The CDR3 spans 15 residues. The J segment lost 7 bases and the V segment lost 5 bases, leaving 9 bases of the junction unmatched. Per germline, CDR1 SEHNR and CDR2 FQNEAQ (reference sequence).

This chain joins TRBV11-3 and TRBJ2-1; 7 bases match TRBD1. The CDR3 consists of 13 residues. J gave up 9 bases and V 2 bases, and 4 bases lay outside the gene matches. Germline loops: CDR1 SGHNT, CDR2 YENEEA. The CDR3 nucleotides read TGTGCCAGCAGCTTACCGGGACAGCCTGAGCAGTTCTTC. As protein: CASSLPGQPEQFF. Full variable domain (missing parts from reference TRBV11-3 and TRBJ2-1): EAGVVQSPRYKIIEKKQPVAFWCNPISGHNTLYWYLQNLGQGPELLIRYENEEAVDDSQLPKDRFSAERLKGVDSTLKIQPAELGDSAVYLCASSLPGQPEQFFGPGTRLTVL.

There are many counts of this clone. The chain couples TRBV7-3 to TRBJ2-3; weak D call: TRBD1 (6 bases). The V gene lost 2 bases and the J gene lost 0 bases, with 12 bases spanning the gap. The CDR3 is 16 residues long. CDR1 is SGHTA and CDR2 is FQGTGA in the germline V gene. Written as DNA, the CDR3 is TGTGCCAGCAGCTTAGGGGGCATAGGTAGCACAGATACGCAGTATTTT. This sequence encodes CASSLGGIGSTDTQYF.

The chain carries TRBV6-5 and TRBJ2-5; the match to TRBD1 covers 11 bases. Germline-derived CDR1 and CDR2 are MNHEY and SVGAGI. The CDR3 loop spans 15 amino acids. The V and J ends lost 6 bases and 2 bases, in that order; junction bases with no gene match: 5. CDR3 sequence: CASRSGTGGQETQYF. The CDR3 bases are TGTGCCAGCAGGTCCGGGACAGGGGGTCAAGAGACCCAGTACTTC.

This chain connects TRBV12-5 to TRBJ1-2, with D perhaps TRBD1 (6 bases). The CDR3 is made up of 13 amino acids. Trimming shortened V by 5 bases and J by 7 bases, and 14 bases separated the two germline ends. CDR1 LGHNT and CDR2 FRNRAP come from the germline V gene. Written as DNA, the CDR3 is TGTGCTAGTGGTCAAAGGACAGTCGGTGGCTACACCTTC. It translates to CASGQRTVGGYTF.

This chain joins TRBV7-8 and TRBJ1-1, with a possible D match to TRBD1 (6 bases). Trimming cost V 5 bases and J 6 bases, with 16 bases left between them. The CDR3 spans 14 residues. The germline V gene has CDR1 SGHVS and CDR2 FQNEAQ. The CDR3 is CASSLVGGRAEAFF. The CDR3 DNA reads as TGTGCCAGCAGCCTCGTCGGGGGGCGGGCTGAAGCTTTCTTT. Drawing the rest from reference TRBV7-8 and TRBJ1-1, the complete variable domain is GAGVSQSPRYKVAKRGQDVALRCDPISGHVSLFWYQQALGQGPEFLTYFQNEAQLDKSGLPSDRFFAERPEGSVSTLKIQRTQQEDSAVYLCASSLVGGRAEAFFGQGTRLTVV.

The V call is TRBV20-1, the J call TRBJ1-2; tentative D call: TRBD1 (6 bases). Germline values: CDR1 DFQATT, CDR2 SNEGSKA (reference sequence). The ends were cut back, 7 bases at V and 4 bases at J, with 10 bases in the middle. There are 11 residues in the CDR3. The CDR3 bases are TGCAGTGAACAGGGCACCTATGGCTACACCTTC. This translates into CSEQGTYGYTF.

Only a few counts were recorded for this clone. The chain couples TRBV19 to TRBJ1-4; 7 bases are a match to TRBD1. The J segment lost 5 bases and the V segment lost 5 bases, leaving 8 bases of the junction unmatched. The CDR3 is 15 residues long. Germline V CDR1 and CDR2: LNHDA, SQIVND (reference sequence). In nucleotides, the CDR3 is TGTGCCAGTAGTCTTTGGGACAGACCGAATGAAAAACTGTTTTTT. Translated, it gives CASSLWDRPNEKLFF.

V and J are TRBV7-8 and TRBJ2-2; D ambiguous. V shed 11 bases and J shed 6 bases, with 13 bases lying between them. Germline V gene data show CDR1 as SGHVS and CDR2 as FQNEAQ. The CDR3 totals 12 residues. The CDR3 sequence: CALRWAAGELFF. CDR3 DNA sequence: TGTGCCCTCAGGTGGGCGGCCGGGGAGCTGTTTTTT. Variable domain in full (rest from reference TRBV7-8 and TRBJ2-2): GAGVSQSPRYKVAKRGQDVALRCDPISGHVSLFWYQQALGQGPEFLTYFQNEAQLDKSGLPSDRFFAERPEGSVSTLKIQRTQQEDSAVYLCALRWAAGELFFGEGSRLTVL.

The chain employs TRBV18 and TRBJ1-2; TRBD1 matches 7 bases. The V and J ends lost 4 bases and 4 bases, in that order; junction bases with no gene match: 9. The CDR3 length is 15 residues. In germline, CDR1 is KGHSH, CDR2 LQKENI. The CDR3 nucleotides are TGTGCCAGCTCACAGGGGACAGACCCTACCTATGGCTACACCTTC. Translated, it gives CASSQGTDPTYGYTF. The whole variable domain, remainder taken from reference TRBV18 and TRBJ1-2, is NAGVMQNPRHLVRRRGQEARLRCSPMKGHSHVYWYRQLPEEGLKFMVYLQKENIIDESGMPKERFSAEFPKEGPSILRIQQVVRGDSAAYFCASSQGTDPTYGYTFGSGTRLTVV.

In DNA form, the CDR3 reads TGTGCCACCATACTAGCGGGGGGCGATGAGCAGTTCTTC. Translation: CATILAGGDEQFF. The chain is built from TRBV5-6 and TRBJ2-1, with 12 bases that match TRBD2. V trimming: 9 bases; J trimming: 8 bases; junction bases outside the gene matches: 6. The CDR3 runs 13 residues. Germline CDR1 is SGHDT and CDR2 is YYEEEE. The variable domain in full, with the rest retrieved from reference TRBV5-6 and TRBJ2-1, is DAGVTQSPTHLIKTRGQQVTLRCSPKSGHDTVSWYQQALGQGPQFIFQYYEEEERQRGNFPDRFSGHQFPNYSSELNVNALLLGDSALYLCATILAGGDEQFFGPGTRLTVL.

This sequence joins TRBV6-5 and TRBJ2-3; 8 bases match TRBD2. CDR3 length: 14 residues. Germline trimming cut 5 bases from V and 5 bases from J; bases unmatched to any gene: 6. Germline V gene data show CDR1 as MNHEY and CDR2 as SVGAGI. The CDR3 loop is CASSRSGSGDTQYF. As DNA, the CDR3 is TGTGCCAGCAGTAGGAGCGGGAGTGGAGATACGCAGTATTTT.